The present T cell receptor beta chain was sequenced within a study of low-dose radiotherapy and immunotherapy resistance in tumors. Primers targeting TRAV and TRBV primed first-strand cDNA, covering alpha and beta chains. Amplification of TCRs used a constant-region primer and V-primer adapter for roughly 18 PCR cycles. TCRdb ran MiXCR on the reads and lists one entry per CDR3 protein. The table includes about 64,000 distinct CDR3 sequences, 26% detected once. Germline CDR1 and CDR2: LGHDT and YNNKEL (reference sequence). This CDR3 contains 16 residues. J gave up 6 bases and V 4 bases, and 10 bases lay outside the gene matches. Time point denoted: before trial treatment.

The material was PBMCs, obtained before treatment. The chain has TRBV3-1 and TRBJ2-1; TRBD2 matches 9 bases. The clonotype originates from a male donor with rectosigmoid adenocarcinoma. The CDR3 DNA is TGTGCCAGCAGCCCGATGTTAGCGGGAGCGGGCAATGAGCAGTTCTTC. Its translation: CASSPMLAGAGNEQFF.